This TCR beta chain was found in a study of blood T cells in healthy people across ages. V dropped 5 bases and J dropped 3; count of bases not matched to a gene: 11. CDR1 is SEHNR and CDR2 is FQNEAQ in the germline V gene (reference sequence). CDR3 length: 18 residues. Study-level points and caveats: Not knowing donor CMV status may have confounded expanded clonotype changes. As naive T cell percentage varied, TCR beta diversity correlated strongly with it.

The draw of peripheral blood yielded ten milliliters from each donor. Points on this clonotype: What it binds is not known.

A second roughly 6 to 11 cycle PCR used barcoded and J-beta primers. Every cDNA molecule carried a tag from a template-switch adaptor bearing 12 random nucleotides. In TCRdb, the 5' RACE reads were re-called with MiXCR into one record per CDR3 protein. The sample comprises approximately 1,700,000 distinct CDR3 sequences, 35% to 50% of which are singletons, and under 25% rests with the top ten. The specimen sequenced was blood. This TCR was sampled from a human donor in good health. The gene calls are TRBV7-9 and TRBJ2-5; 14 bases match TRBD2. CDR3 DNA: TGTGCCAGCAGCCCCGGGACTAGCGGGGGCCTACTGAAAGAGACCCAGTACTTC. Amino acid sequence: CASSPGTSGGLLKETQYF.